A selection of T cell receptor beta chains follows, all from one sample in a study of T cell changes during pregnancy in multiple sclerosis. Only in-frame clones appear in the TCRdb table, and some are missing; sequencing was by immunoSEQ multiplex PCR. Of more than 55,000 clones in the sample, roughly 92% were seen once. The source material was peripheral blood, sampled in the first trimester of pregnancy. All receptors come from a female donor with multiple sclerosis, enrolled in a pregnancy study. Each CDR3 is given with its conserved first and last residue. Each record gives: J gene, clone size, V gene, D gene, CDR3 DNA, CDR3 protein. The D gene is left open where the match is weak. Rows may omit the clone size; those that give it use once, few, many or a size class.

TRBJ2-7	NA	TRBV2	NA	TGTGCCAGCGACGCGGGACCGAGGGCCGAGCAGTACTTC	CASDAGPRAEQYF
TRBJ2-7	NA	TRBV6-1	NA	TGTGCCAGCAGGGGAACAGGGTTCTACGAGCAGTACTTC	CASRGTGFYEQYF
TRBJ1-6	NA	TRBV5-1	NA	TGCGCCAGCAGTTTCTTGAATTCACCCCTCCACTTT	CASSFLNSPLHF
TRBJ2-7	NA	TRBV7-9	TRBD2	TGTGCCAGCAGCACCATAGCGGGGCCCTACGAGCAGTACTTC	CASSTIAGPYEQYF
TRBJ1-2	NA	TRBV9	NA	TGTGCCAGCAGCGTAGGACCGCGGGATGGCTACACCTTC	CASSVGPRDGYTF
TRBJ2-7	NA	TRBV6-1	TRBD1	TGTGCCAGCGAGGGACAGGGCCCCGGCGAGCAGTACTTC	CASEGQGPGEQYF
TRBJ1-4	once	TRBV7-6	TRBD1	TGTGCCAGCAGCTCAGGGCCCGGACAGGGGAATGAAAAACTGTTTTTT	CASSSGPGQGNEKLFF
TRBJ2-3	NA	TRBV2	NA	TGTGCCAGCCTTTCCGCCGGCGGAGACCGCGATAGCACAGATACGCAGTATTTT	CASLSAGGDRDSTDTQYF
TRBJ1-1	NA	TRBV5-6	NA	TGTGCCAGCAGCTTGTCAAATTTTGAAGCTTTCTTT	CASSLSNFEAFF
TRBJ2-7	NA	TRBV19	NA	TGTGCCAGTAGCCCCGATTGGGGGGTCGGCTCCTACGAGCAGTACTTC	CASSPDWGVGSYEQYF
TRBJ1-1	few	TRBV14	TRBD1	TGTGCCAGCAGCCGACAGGGGAACACTGAAGCTTTCTTT	CASSRQGNTEAFF
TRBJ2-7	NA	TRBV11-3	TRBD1	TGTGCCAGCAGCCAGACCCCAGGGGGCTCCTACGAGCAGTACTTC	CASSQTPGGSYEQYF
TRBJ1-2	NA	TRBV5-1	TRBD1	TGCGCCAGCAGTCGGGACAGGGGGAAGGCTAACTATGGCTACACCTTC	CASSRDRGKANYGYTF
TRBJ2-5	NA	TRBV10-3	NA	TGTGCCATCAGTGACAGTCAGGGCCCACAAGAGACCCAGTACTTC	CAISDSQGPQETQYF
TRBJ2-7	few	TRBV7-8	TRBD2	TGTGCCAGCAGCTTAGGGGAGGGGCGGATGGGCGAGCAGTACTTC	CASSLGEGRMGEQYF
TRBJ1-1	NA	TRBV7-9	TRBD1	TGTGCCAGCAGTCGACAGGGGGCCACTGAAGCTTTCTTT	CASSRQGATEAFF
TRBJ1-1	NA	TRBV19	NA	TGTGCCAGTAGTACGGTAAGGGGTAACACTGAAGCTTTCTTT	CASSTVRGNTEAFF
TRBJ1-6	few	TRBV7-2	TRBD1	TGTGCCAGCAGCGTGGGGTGGGACCGGGACAGGCACCCACCCCTCCACTTT	CASSVGWDRDRHPPLHF
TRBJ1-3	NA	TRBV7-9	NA	TGTGCCAGCAACCCAGGGGAATACGGAAACACCATATATTTT	CASNPGEYGNTIYF
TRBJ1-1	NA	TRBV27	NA	TGTGCCAGCAGGTCCGAGGGGGCTGAAGCTTTCTTT	CASRSEGAEAFF
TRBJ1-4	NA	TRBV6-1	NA	TGTGCCAGCAGTGAAGCCCCCACGAGGAACGAAAAACTGTTTTTT	CASSEAPTRNEKLFF
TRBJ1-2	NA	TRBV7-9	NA	TGTGCCAGCAGCTTAGGACAGTATAACTATGGCTACACCTTC	CASSLGQYNYGYTF
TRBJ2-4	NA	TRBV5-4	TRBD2	TGTGCCAGCAGCTCCACTAGCGGGGGGGTCGGGCTCGTTCAGTACTTC	CASSSTSGGVGLVQYF
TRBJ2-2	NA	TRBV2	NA	TGTGCCAGCAATGGACACGGGAGAAACACCGGGGAGCTGTTTTTT	CASNGHGRNTGELFF
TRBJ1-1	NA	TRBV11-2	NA	TGTGCCAGCAGCTTAGATGGAGACCTGAATGAAGCTTTCTTT	CASSLDGDLNEAFF
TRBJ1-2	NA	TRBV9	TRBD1	TGTGCCAGCAGCCATCCAAGACAGGGAGAGGGCTATGGCTACACCTTC	CASSHPRQGEGYGYTF
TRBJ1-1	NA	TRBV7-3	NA	TGTGCCAGCAGCTTATTAGGCGCGGACACTGAAGCTTTCTTT	CASSLLGADTEAFF
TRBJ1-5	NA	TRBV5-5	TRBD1	TGTGCCAGCAGCTCGGACTTAACAGGGGGTCTCAATCAGCCCCAGCATTTT	CASSSDLTGGLNQPQHF
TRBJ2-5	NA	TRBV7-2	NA	TGTGCCAGCAGCCGGCACAGGGCCCAGGGGGAGACCCAGTACTTC	CASSRHRAQGETQYF
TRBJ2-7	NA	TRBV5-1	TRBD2	TGCGCCAGCAGCTTGGACGGTAGCGGGGGGGCCCACGAGCAGTACTTC	CASSLDGSGGAHEQYF
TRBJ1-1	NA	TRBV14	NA	TGTGCCAGCAGCCAAGGCCGGGCAGGGTGGGACATGAGGACTGAAGCTTTCTTT	CASSQGRAGWDMRTEAFF
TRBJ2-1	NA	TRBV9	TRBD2	TGTGCCAGCAGCGACCTCCTAGCGGGGGGGATAGATGAGCAGTTCTTC	CASSDLLAGGIDEQFF
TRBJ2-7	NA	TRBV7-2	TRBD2	TGTGCCAGCAGCTTAGTTTCTAGCGGGGGTTACGAGCAGTACTTC	CASSLVSSGGYEQYF
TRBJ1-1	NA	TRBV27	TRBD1	TGTGCCAGCAGGAAACAGGGGGGAACTGAAGCTTTCTTT	CASRKQGGTEAFF
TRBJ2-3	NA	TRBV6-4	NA	TGTGCCAGCAGTGAGATAGATGGTACAGATACGCAGTATTTT	CASSEIDGTDTQYF
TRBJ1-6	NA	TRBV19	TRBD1	TGTGCCAGTAGCCCCCTAGACAGGGGTAACTATAATTCACCCCTCCACTTT	CASSPLDRGNYNSPLHF
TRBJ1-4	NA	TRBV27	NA	TGTGCCAGCAGTTTATTTAGGGGAATAGGTGGCCGCGTTTCGAGTGGGAATGAAAAACTGTTTTTT	CASSLFRGIGGRVSSGNEKLFF
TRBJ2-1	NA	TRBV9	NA	TGTGCCAGCAGCGTAAATCCAGGCTCCTACAATGAGCAGTTCTTC	CASSVNPGSYNEQFF
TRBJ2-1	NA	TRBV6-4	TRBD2	TGTGCCAGCAGTGACTCGGTTAGCGGGGGTAACAATGAGCAGTTCTTC	CASSDSVSGGNNEQFF
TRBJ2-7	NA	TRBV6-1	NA	TGTGCCAGCAGGCATCAGGGGTTCGACGAGCAGTACTTC	CASRHQGFDEQYF
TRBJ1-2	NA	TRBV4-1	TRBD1	TGCGCCAGCAGCCAAGTTGGGACAGGACCCACAAACTATGGCTACACCTTC	CASSQVGTGPTNYGYTF
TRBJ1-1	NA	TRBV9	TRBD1	TGTGCCAGCAGCGGCGGGACAGGGATCATGAACACTGAAGCTTTCTTT	CASSGGTGIMNTEAFF
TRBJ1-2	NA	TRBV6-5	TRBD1	TGTGCCACCCGAGGGGGACAGGGGGCTTATGGCTACACCTTC	CATRGGQGAYGYTF
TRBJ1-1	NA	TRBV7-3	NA	TGTGCCAGCAGCTTAACGTCCGGGATTGGCCGGGACACTGAAGCTTTCTTT	CASSLTSGIGRDTEAFF
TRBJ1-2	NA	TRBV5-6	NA	TGTGCCAGCAGCTTTCGGAGCAGCTCCCGCTATGGCTACACCTTC	CASSFRSSSRYGYTF
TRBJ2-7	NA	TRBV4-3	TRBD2	TGCGCCAGCAGCCAAGATGGCGGGGGGCAGGGAGGAGAGCAGTACTTC	CASSQDGGGQGGEQYF
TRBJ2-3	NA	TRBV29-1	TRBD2	TGCAGCGTAGACTGGACTAGTTCAGCGCAGTATTTT	CSVDWTSSAQYF
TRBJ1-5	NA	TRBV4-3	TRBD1	TGCGCCAGCAGCCAAGCCACGGCGGCAGGGGGCGGCCAGCCCCAGCATTTT	CASSQATAAGGGQPQHF
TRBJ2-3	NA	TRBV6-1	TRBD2	TGTGCCAGCAGTGAATGGGCTAGCGGGGGGGCCTTCCCAGATACGCAGTATTTT	CASSEWASGGAFPDTQYF
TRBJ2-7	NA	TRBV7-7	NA	TGTGCTAGCAGCTCCATGGTGGGGCCCTCCTACGAGCAGTACTTC	CASSSMVGPSYEQYF
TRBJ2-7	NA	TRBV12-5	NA	TGTGCTAGTAGCACGGGGGGCTACTACGAGCAGTACTTC	CASSTGGYYEQYF